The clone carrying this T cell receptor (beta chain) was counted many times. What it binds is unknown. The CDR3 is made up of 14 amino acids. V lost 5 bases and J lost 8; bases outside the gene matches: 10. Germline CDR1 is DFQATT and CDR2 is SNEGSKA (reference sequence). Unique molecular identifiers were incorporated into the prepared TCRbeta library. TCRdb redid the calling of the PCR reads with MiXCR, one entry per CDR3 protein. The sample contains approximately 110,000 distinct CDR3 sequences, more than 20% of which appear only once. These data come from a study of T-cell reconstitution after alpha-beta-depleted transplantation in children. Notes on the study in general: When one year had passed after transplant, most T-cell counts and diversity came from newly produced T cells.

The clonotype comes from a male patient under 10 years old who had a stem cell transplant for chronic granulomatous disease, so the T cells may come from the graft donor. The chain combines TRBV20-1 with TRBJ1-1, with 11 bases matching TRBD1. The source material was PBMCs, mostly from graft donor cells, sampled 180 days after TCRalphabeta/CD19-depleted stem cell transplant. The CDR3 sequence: CSAVKPGTGGEAFF. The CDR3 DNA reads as TGCAGTGCTGTAAAACCCGGGACAGGGGGAGAAGCTTTCTTT.